Listed below are T cell receptor beta chains from one sample, sequenced in a study of T cell repertoires in cytomegalovirus infection. These receptors' antigens are unknown. TCRdb ran MiXCR on the reads and lists one entry per CDR3 protein. The profile shows about 68,000 distinct CDR3 sequences, approximately 22% of them singletons. The specimen was PBMCs, sequenced either directly or after in vitro stimulation (not recorded which). The source is a human donor in good health (CMV status not recorded). Some clones in this sample may be carry-over from other donors' samples. CDR3s include the opening cysteine and the closing phenylalanine or tryptophan. D genes are given only for firm matches. Expanded clones are given a class, and other clones once, few, many or no size at all.

d_gene,v_gene,abundance,j_gene,CDR3nt,CDR3aa
.,TRBV12-3/TRBV12-4,few,TRBJ2-2,TGTGCCAGCAGTCCCGGACAACACGGCCGGGAGCTGTTTTTT,CASSPGQHGRELFF
TRBD1,TRBV12-3/TRBV12-4,.,TRBJ1-2,TGTGCCAGCAGTCGATCCGGGACAGGGGATGTGAGCTACACCTTC,CASSRSGTGDVSYTF
.,TRBV28,.,TRBJ2-1,TGTGCCAGCAGTGGGTTAGCGGAAAGCTCCTACAATGAGCAGTTCTTC,CASSGLAESSYNEQFF
TRBD1,TRBV6-5,few,TRBJ2-6,TGTGCCACTTGCCGGGACAGGGTATCTGGGGCCAACGTCCTGACTTTC,CATCRDRVSGANVLTF
.,TRBV7-2,many,TRBJ2-1,TGTGCCAGCAGCTTAGACAGGGACAATGAGCAGTTCTTC,CASSLDRDNEQFF
.,TRBV7-2,few,TRBJ2-2,TGTGCCAGCAGCTTAGCGCCGGGCACGAACACCGGGGAGCTGTTTTTT,CASSLAPGTNTGELFF
.,TRBV11-3,few,TRBJ2-1,TGTGCCAGCAGCTTCAGACAGTACAATGAGCAGTTCTTC,CASSFRQYNEQFF
.,TRBV29-1,few,TRBJ2-7,TGCAGCGTAAAGGGGGACACTAGCTCCTACGAGCAGTACTTC,CSVKGDTSSYEQYF
TRBD2,TRBV6-2/TRBV6-3,.,TRBJ2-1,TGTGCCAGCACCTTAGCGGGAGGGTACAATGAGCAGTTCTTC,CASTLAGGYNEQFF
TRBD1,TRBV6-5,few,TRBJ1-4,TGTGCCAGCAGTTCAAGGACAGGCGTTAATGAAAAACTGTTTTTT,CASSSRTGVNEKLFF
TRBD1,TRBV7-2,many,TRBJ1-3,TGTGCCAGCAGCTTAGAAGGGACAGTCTCTGGAAACACCATATATTTT,CASSLEGTVSGNTIYF
.,TRBV25-1,few,TRBJ1-3,TGTGCCAGCAGCGGACCAGGGTTTGGAAACACCATATATTTT,CASSGPGFGNTIYF
TRBD2,TRBV7-2,many,TRBJ2-1,TGTGCCAGCAGCCCAAGAGGCGGGAGGGCTTCGTCCTTC,CASSPRGGRASSF
.,TRBV5-1,.,TRBJ2-7,TGCGCCAGCAGCTTAGTAATGGGAGTCGACGAGCAGTACTTC,CASSLVMGVDEQYF
.,TRBV18,few,TRBJ2-2,TGTGCCAGCTCACCAGTTAACACCGGGGAGCTGTTTTTT,CASSPVNTGELFF
TRBD1,TRBV20-1,few,TRBJ2-7,TGCAGTGCTCGGACAGGGAATGCCTACGAGCAGTACTTC,CSARTGNAYEQYF
.,TRBV2,.,TRBJ2-1,TGTGCCAGCAGTGAAAGAGGGGGGACCTACAATGAGCAGTTCTTC,CASSERGGTYNEQFF
.,TRBV12-3/TRBV12-4,few,TRBJ1-1,TGTGCCAGCACCCCTCACGTGAACACTGAAGCTTTCTTT,CASTPHVNTEAFF
TRBD1,TRBV28,many,TRBJ1-6,TGTGCCAGCAGTTTAGGACAGGGCCCACCCCTCCACTTT,CASSLGQGPPLHF
.,TRBV7-3,.,TRBJ1-1,TGTGCCAGCAGCTCCCAAAAGGGCGGGGGCTGGACTGAAGCTTTCTTT,CASSSQKGGGWTEAFF
.,TRBV7-2,many,TRBJ2-7,TGTGCCAGCAGCTTATTGTCGGGGGTTCCTACCTACGAGCAGTACTTC,CASSLLSGVPTYEQYF
.,TRBV4-1,.,TRBJ2-3,TGCGCCAGCAGCCTTCAGGCCGGGGGTACAGATACGCAGTATTTT,CASSLQAGGTDTQYF
.,TRBV7-2,.,TRBJ2-3,TGTGCCAGCAGCCCCAGGGGTCCAGATACGCAGTATTTT,CASSPRGPDTQYF
.,TRBV19,few,TRBJ2-3,TGTGCCAGTAGTGCCGGACTTCTCACAGATACGCAGTATTTT,CASSAGLLTDTQYF
TRBD2,TRBV19,.,TRBJ2-7,TGTGCCAGTAGTATGGGACTAGCGACCTACGAGCAGTACTTC,CASSMGLATYEQYF
.,TRBV7-2,.,TRBJ1-2,TGTGCCAGCAGTTATTACGGGACCCGCGTGACGGGCTACACCTTC,CASSYYGTRVTGYTF
TRBD1,TRBV12-5,few,TRBJ1-1,TGTGCTAGTGGTCCAGGGGGCACTGAAGCTTTCTTT,CASGPGGTEAFF
.,TRBV7-2,few,TRBJ2-1,TGTGCCAGCAGCTTCCGGGATTTACAGTTCTTC,CASSFRDLQFF
.,TRBV7-6,many,TRBJ1-4,TGTGCCAGCAGCTCAACAGGGTCTAATGAAAAACTGTTTTTT,CASSSTGSNEKLFF
.,TRBV4-1,few,TRBJ1-5,TGCGCCAGCAGCCAAATCCGGAATCAGCCCCAGCATTTT,CASSQIRNQPQHF
TRBD2,TRBV4-1,few,TRBJ2-1,TGCGCCAGCAGCCATCCCGGGAGGGCCCCCCACAATGAGCAGTTCTTC,CASSHPGRAPHNEQFF
TRBD2,TRBV7-2,many,TRBJ2-3,TGTGCCAGCAGCTCAGATGGCGGGAGACGAGATACGCAGTATTTT,CASSSDGGRRDTQYF
.,TRBV20-1,.,TRBJ2-1,TGCAGTGCTATCTCCCCTACAGGCAATGAGCAGTTCTTC,CSAISPTGNEQFF
.,TRBV28,.,TRBJ1-2,TGTGCCAGCAGCGGCAGGCTACGTGGCTACACCTTC,CASSGRLRGYTF
TRBD2,TRBV7-2,.,TRBJ2-1,TGTGCCAGCAGCTTAGCCTCGGGGGGTACACAGAATGAGCAGTTCTTC,CASSLASGGTQNEQFF
.,TRBV20-1,few,TRBJ2-3,TGCAGTGCACACGGGGCCACAGATACGCAGTATTTT,CSAHGATDTQYF
.,TRBV7-2,many,TRBJ2-1,TGTGCCAGCAGCTTAGCGGGAGGCTCCCTCGATGAGCAGTTCTTC,CASSLAGGSLDEQFF
.,TRBV7-2,many,TRBJ2-3,TGTGCCAGCAGCTTAACAGGCCCCACAGATACGCAGTATTTT,CASSLTGPTDTQYF
.,TRBV19,few,TRBJ1-2,TGTGCCAGTAGTATAGATAAGGGCAGGCTGCGTGGCTACACCTTC,CASSIDKGRLRGYTF
.,TRBV29-1,.,TRBJ1-1,TGCAGCGGGCGGCCAGATAACACTGAAGCTTTCTTT,CSGRPDNTEAFF
.,TRBV6-1,few,TRBJ1-1,TGTGCCAGCAGTGACGGGTGGACTGAAGCTTTCTTT,CASSDGWTEAFF
TRBD1,TRBV7-2,few,TRBJ1-6,TGTGCCAGCAGCCCCCGTTGGACAGGTGGCAATTCACCCCTCCACTTT,CASSPRWTGGNSPLHF
.,TRBV7-2,many,TRBJ2-1,TGTGCCAGCAGCCCCAGGACAGACAATGAGCAGTTCTTC,CASSPRTDNEQFF
.,TRBV25-1,.,TRBJ2-5,TGTGCCAGCAGTGAATCCAACAGGGTAGAGACCCAGTACTTC,CASSESNRVETQYF
.,TRBV7-3,.,TRBJ1-2,TGTGCCAGCAGCTTCTCACGACACAGGGATGGCTACACCTTC,CASSFSRHRDGYTF
.,TRBV29-1,many,TRBJ2-1,TGCAGCGTTCGTGGGGGGAGCTCCTACAATGAGCAGTTCTTC,CSVRGGSSYNEQFF
.,TRBV12-3/TRBV12-4,.,TRBJ1-1,TGTGCCAGCAGTTTAGCGCTAAGAGACGGGGGGTGGACTGAAGCTTTCTTT,CASSLALRDGGWTEAFF
TRBD2,TRBV18,many,TRBJ2-3,TGTGCCAGCTCACCCTTGAGACTAGCGGATGTTTCGACTAGCACAGATACGCAGTATTTT,CASSPLRLADVSTSTDTQYF
.,TRBV19,few,TRBJ1-5,TGTGCCAGTAGTATAAGGGAGAATCAGCCCCAGCATTTT,CASSIRENQPQHF
TRBD1,TRBV6-2/TRBV6-3,.,TRBJ1-5,TGTGCCAGCAGCCCCGCGACAGGGAAGGGCCAGCCCCAGCATTTT,CASSPATGKGQPQHF
TRBD2,TRBV7-9,few,TRBJ2-2,TGTGCCAGCAGCACACTAGCGGGAGTTATCGGGGAGCTGTTTTTT,CASSTLAGVIGELFF
TRBD1,TRBV5-6,.,TRBJ2-7,TGTGCCAGCAGGGGGACAGGGTGGCAGCGGGCCACCTACGAGCAGTACTTC,CASRGTGWQRATYEQYF
TRBD1,TRBV12-5,.,TRBJ2-1,TGTGCTAGTGGTCGCAGTACAGGGGAGCCCTACAATGAGCAGTTCTTC,CASGRSTGEPYNEQFF
.,TRBV5-4,.,TRBJ1-4,TGTGCCAGCAGCTTGGCTGGGGAGGGTAGGAGGAAACTGTTTTTT,CASSLAGEGRRKLFF
.,TRBV7-2,.,TRBJ2-5,TGTGCCAGCAGCTTAAATCCGGTCGAGACCCAGTACTTC,CASSLNPVETQYF
TRBD2,TRBV29-1,.,TRBJ2-1,TGCAGCGTGGCAAGACTAGCGGGAGGGTTCTACAATGAGCAGTTCTTC,CSVARLAGGFYNEQFF
TRBD2,TRBV7-9,.,TRBJ2-2,TGTGCCAGCAGCCCCGATGGGCTAGCGGAGCGGACCGGGGAGCTGTTTTTT,CASSPDGLAERTGELFF
.,TRBV7-9,.,TRBJ1-4,TGTGCCAGCAGTGCCCGGGGGACGGCTAATGAAAAACTGTTTTTT,CASSARGTANEKLFF
TRBD2,TRBV14,many,TRBJ2-1,TGTGCCAGCGGTATAGCGGGACCCAGGAACAATGAGCAGTTCTTC,CASGIAGPRNNEQFF
.,TRBV2,.,TRBJ2-2,TGTGCCAGCAGCCAAGAGGTCACCGGGGAGCTGTTTTTT,CASSQEVTGELFF